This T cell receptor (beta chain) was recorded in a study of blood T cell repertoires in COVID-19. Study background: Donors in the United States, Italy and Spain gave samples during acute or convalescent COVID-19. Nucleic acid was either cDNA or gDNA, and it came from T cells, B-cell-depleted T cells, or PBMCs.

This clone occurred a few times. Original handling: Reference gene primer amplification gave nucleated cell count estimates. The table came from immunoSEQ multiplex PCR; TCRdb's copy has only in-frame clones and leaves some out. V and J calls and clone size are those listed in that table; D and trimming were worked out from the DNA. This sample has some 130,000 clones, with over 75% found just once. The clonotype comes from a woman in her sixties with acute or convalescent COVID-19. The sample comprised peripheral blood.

DNA of the CDR3: TGTGCCTGGAGCTCCGGGACAGGCAATCAGCCCCAGCATTTT. Translating gives CAWSSGTGNQPQHF. The rearrangement links TRBV30 to TRBJ1-5; 7 bases agree with TRBD1. The CDR3 has 14 amino acids. J gave up 2 bases and V 3 bases, and 4 bases lay outside the gene matches. Looked up from germline, CDR1 is GTSNPN and CDR2 is SVGIG (reference sequence).